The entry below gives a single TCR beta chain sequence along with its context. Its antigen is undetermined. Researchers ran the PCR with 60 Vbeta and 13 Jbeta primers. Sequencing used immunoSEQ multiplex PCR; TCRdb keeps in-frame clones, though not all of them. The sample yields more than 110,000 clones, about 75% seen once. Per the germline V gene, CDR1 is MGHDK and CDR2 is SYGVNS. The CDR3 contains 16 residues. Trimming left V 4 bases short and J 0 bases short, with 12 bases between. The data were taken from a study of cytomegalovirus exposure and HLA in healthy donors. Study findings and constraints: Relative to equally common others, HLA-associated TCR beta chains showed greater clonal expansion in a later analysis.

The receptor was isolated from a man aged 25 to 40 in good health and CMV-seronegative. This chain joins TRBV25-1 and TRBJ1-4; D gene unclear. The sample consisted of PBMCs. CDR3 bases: TGTGCCAGCAGTGTAAACACAGTGGCAACTAATGAAAAACTGTTTTTT. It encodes CASSVNTVATNEKLFF.